This is a list of T cell receptor beta chains from one sample in a study of blood T cell repertoires in COVID-19. TCRdb's copy holds only in-frame clones and misses some; the assay was immunoSEQ multiplex PCR. The sample has over 200,000 clones, more than 80% seen once. The material sequenced was PBMCs or T cells enriched from blood (not recorded which). The origin of the receptors is a man aged 55 to 69 who had recovered from COVID-19. The conserved cysteine and the conserved F or W are not part of the CDR3 here. Each record gives: clone size, V gene, J gene, CDR3 protein. Size is omitted from some rows. Given values are once, few, many or a class for expanded clones.

abundance: few
v_gene: TRBV3-1/TRBV3-2
j_gene: TRBJ1-2
CDR3aa: ASSQLTTAAYNYGYT

abundance: -
v_gene: TRBV6-2/TRBV6-3
j_gene: TRBJ1-5
CDR3aa: ASSYSGEGNQPQH

abundance: few
v_gene: TRBV5-1
j_gene: TRBJ2-7
CDR3aa: ASSSMLAPDANEQY

abundance: -
v_gene: TRBV6-5
j_gene: TRBJ2-3
CDR3aa: ASKTSGVSTDTQY

abundance: -
v_gene: TRBV7-2
j_gene: TRBJ2-3
CDR3aa: ASSPVSGGAAPQSDTQY

abundance: once
v_gene: TRBV9
j_gene: TRBJ1-1
CDR3aa: ASSVLERTEAF

abundance: once
v_gene: TRBV5-6
j_gene: TRBJ2-7
CDR3aa: ASSRGLANEQY

abundance: -
v_gene: TRBV19
j_gene: TRBJ1-4
CDR3aa: ASSNQGAGNEKLF

abundance: -
v_gene: TRBV6-1
j_gene: TRBJ2-5
CDR3aa: ASSEQGGYPQETQY

abundance: -
v_gene: TRBV7-2
j_gene: TRBJ1-6
CDR3aa: ASSSQQGNSPLH

abundance: -
v_gene: TRBV29-1
j_gene: TRBJ1-4
CDR3aa: SVGQGGPNEKLF

abundance: few
v_gene: TRBV11-1
j_gene: TRBJ1-6
CDR3aa: ASSLEGVASPLH

abundance: -
v_gene: TRBV5-1
j_gene: TRBJ1-2
CDR3aa: ASSLGQGAGDYGYT

abundance: -
v_gene: TRBV11-2
j_gene: TRBJ2-7
CDR3aa: ASSTDPGLPFEQY

abundance: once
v_gene: TRBV29-1
j_gene: TRBJ2-7
CDR3aa: SVERGKGYEQY

abundance: -
v_gene: TRBV9
j_gene: TRBJ2-7
CDR3aa: ASSVGLQGYEQY

abundance: -
v_gene: TRBV19
j_gene: TRBJ1-1
CDR3aa: ASIPPWATEAF

abundance: once
v_gene: TRBV7-8
j_gene: TRBJ2-3
CDR3aa: ASSLVAGGPDTQY

abundance: -
v_gene: TRBV25-1
j_gene: TRBJ2-1
CDR3aa: ASTLTGVYNEQF

abundance: -
v_gene: TRBV6-5
j_gene: TRBJ1-4
CDR3aa: ASSYVRGVEKLF

abundance: -
v_gene: TRBV27
j_gene: TRBJ1-4
CDR3aa: ASSERGNEKLF

abundance: few
v_gene: TRBV6-1
j_gene: TRBJ2-6
CDR3aa: ASSEAWGAGANVLT

abundance: -
v_gene: TRBV4-3
j_gene: TRBJ1-5
CDR3aa: ASSPGSSGQPQH

abundance: -
v_gene: TRBV5-4
j_gene: TRBJ1-1
CDR3aa: ASSFLQGTEAF

abundance: -
v_gene: TRBV3-1/TRBV3-2
j_gene: TRBJ1-2
CDR3aa: ASSQVATNYGYT

abundance: -
v_gene: TRBV18
j_gene: TRBJ1-2
CDR3aa: ASSPPGNYGYT

abundance: -
v_gene: TRBV7-9
j_gene: TRBJ1-3
CDR3aa: ASSLDRAPGNTIY

abundance: once
v_gene: TRBV7-9
j_gene: TRBJ1-1
CDR3aa: ASSAGVENTEAF

abundance: -
v_gene: TRBV7-8
j_gene: TRBJ1-4
CDR3aa: ASSFGGGAASEKLF